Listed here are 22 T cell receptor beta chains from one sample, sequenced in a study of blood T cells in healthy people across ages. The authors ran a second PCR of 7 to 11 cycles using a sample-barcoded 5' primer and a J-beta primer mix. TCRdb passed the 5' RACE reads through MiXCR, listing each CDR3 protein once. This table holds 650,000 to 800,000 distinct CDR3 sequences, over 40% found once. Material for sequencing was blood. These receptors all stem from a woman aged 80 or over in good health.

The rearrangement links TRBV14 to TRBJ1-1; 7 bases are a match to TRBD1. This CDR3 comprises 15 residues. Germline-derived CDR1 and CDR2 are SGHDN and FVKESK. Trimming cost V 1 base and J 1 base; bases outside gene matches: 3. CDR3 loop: CASSQGGQPNTEAFF. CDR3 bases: TGTGCCAGCAGCCAAGGGGGACAGCCGAACACTGAAGCTTTCTTT.

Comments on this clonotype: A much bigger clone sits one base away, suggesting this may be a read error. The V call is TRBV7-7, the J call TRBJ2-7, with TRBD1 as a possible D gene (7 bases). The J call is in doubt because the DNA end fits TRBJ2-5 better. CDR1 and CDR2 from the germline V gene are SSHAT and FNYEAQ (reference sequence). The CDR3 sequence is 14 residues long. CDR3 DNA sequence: TGTGCTAGCAGCGCTCAACAGGGGAGGGAGACCCAGTACTTC. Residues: CASSAQQGRETQYF.

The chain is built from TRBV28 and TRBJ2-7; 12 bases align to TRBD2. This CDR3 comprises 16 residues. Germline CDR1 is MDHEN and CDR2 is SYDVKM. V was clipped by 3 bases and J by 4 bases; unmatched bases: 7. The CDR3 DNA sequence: TGTGCCAGCAGTTTGTCACTAGCGGGAGGACGATACGAGCAGTACTTC. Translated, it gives CASSLSLAGGRYEQYF.

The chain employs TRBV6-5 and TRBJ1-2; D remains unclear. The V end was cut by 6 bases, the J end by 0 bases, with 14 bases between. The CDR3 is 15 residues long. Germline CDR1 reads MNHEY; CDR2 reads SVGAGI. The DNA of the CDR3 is TGTGCCAGCAGCCCCGGATACAGAGCTAACTATGGCTACACCTTC. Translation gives CASSPGYRANYGYTF.

The CDR3 coding sequence is TGTGCCACCAGTGATTTGGATGAGCAGTTCTTC. Its protein product is CATSDLDEQFF. The chain uses TRBV24-1 and TRBJ2-1, with D hard to call. The CDR3 loop spans 11 amino acids. Trimming pared 0 bases from V and 8 bases from J, leaving 1 base between. CDR1 and CDR2 from the germline V gene are KGHDR and SFDVKD.

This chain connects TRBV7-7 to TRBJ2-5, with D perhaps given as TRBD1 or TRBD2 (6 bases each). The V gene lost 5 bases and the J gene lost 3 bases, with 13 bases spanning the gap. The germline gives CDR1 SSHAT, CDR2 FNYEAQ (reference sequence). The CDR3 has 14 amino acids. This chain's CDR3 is CASSPRGGKETQYF. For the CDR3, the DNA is TGTGCCAGCAGCCCCAGGGGCGGGAAAGAGACCCAGTACTTC.

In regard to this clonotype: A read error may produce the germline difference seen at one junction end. The CDR3 DNA sequence: TGTGCCAGCAGCTTAGCCCTGACGTCTAGGGGCACAGATGCGCAGTATTTT. Its protein product is CASSLALTSRGTDAQYF. V and J are TRBV11-2 and TRBJ2-3; possibly TRBD1 for D (5 bases). This CDR3 has 17 residues. Germline V gene sequence: CDR1 SGHAT, CDR2 FQNNGV.

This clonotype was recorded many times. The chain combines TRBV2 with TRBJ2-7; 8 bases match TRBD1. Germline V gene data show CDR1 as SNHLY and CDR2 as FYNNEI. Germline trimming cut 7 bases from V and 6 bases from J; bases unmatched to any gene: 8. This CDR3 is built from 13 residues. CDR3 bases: TGTGCCAGCAATGGCTGGACAGGGAGCGAGCAGTACTTC. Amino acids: CASNGWTGSEQYF. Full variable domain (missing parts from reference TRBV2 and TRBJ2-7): EPEVTQTPSHQVTQMGQEVILRCVPISNHLYFYWYRQILGQKVEFLVSFYNNEISEKSEIFDDQFSVERPDGSNFTLKIRSTKLEDSAMYFCASNGWTGSEQYFGPGTRLTVT.

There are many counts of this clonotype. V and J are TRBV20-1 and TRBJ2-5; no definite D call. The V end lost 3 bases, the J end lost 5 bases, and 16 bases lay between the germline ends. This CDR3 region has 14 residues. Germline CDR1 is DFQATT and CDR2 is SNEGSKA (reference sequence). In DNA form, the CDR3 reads TGCAGTGCTAGGGACGGTTACGCCAGGGAGACCCAGTACTTC. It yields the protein CSARDGYARETQYF.

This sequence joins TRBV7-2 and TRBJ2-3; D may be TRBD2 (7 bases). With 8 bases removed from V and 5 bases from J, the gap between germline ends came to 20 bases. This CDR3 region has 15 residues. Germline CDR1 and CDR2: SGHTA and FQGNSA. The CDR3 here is CASRPGRGRGDTQYF. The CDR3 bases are TGTGCCAGCCGACCGGGAAGGGGGAGGGGAGATACGCAGTATTTT. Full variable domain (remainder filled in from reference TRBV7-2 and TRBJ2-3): GAGVSQSPSNKVTEKGKDVELRCDPISGHTALYWYRQSLGQGLEFLIYFQGNSAPDKSGLPSDRFSAERTGGSVSTLTIQRTQQEDSAVYLCASRPGRGRGDTQYFGPGTRLTVL.

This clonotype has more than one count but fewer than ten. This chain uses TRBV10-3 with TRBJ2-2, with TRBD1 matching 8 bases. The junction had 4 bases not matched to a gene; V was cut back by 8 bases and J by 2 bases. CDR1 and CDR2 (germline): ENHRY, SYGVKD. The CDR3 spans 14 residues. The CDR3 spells CAIGQGANTGELFF. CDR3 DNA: TGTGCCATCGGCCAGGGGGCCAACACCGGGGAGCTGTTTTTT.

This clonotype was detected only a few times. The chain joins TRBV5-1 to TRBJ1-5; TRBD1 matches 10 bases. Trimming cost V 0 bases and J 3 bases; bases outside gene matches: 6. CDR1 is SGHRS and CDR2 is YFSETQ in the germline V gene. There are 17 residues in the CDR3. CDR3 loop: CASSLGDRGLVNQPQHF. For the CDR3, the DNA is TGCGCCAGCAGCTTGGGAGACAGGGGGCTTGTCAATCAGCCCCAGCATTTT.

The CDR3 sequence is CASSYGTANSPLHF. CDR3 sequence (DNA): TGTGCCAGCAGTTACGGAACAGCCAATTCACCCCTCCACTTT. The chain recombines TRBV27 with TRBJ1-6; D is unresolved. The V and J ends lost 4 bases and 7 bases respectively, with 11 bases between them. CDR3 length equals 14 residues. Germline-derived CDR1 and CDR2 are MNHEY and SMNVEV (reference sequence).

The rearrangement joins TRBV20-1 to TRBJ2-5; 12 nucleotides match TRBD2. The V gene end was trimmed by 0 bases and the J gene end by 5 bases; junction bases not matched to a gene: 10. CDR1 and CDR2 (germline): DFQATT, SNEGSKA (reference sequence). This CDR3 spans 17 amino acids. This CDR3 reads CSARDQETSGGAETQYF. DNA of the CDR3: TGCAGTGCTAGAGATCAAGAGACTAGCGGGGGTGCGGAGACCCAGTACTTC.

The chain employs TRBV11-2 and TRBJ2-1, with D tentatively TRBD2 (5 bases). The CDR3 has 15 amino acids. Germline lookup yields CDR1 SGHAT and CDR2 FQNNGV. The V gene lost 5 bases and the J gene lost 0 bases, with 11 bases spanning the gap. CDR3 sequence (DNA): TGTGCCAGCAGCCCCGGACTTCTCTCCTACAATGAGCAGTTCTTC. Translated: CASSPGLLSYNEQFF.

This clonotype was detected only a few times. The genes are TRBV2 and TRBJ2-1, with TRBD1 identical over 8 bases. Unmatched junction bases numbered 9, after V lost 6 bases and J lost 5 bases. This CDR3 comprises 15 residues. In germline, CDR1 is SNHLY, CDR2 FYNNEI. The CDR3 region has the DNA TGTGCCAGCAGAGTGGAACAGGGGGACCACAATGAGCAGTTCTTC. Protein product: CASRVEQGDHNEQFF. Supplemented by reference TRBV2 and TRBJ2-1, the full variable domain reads EPEVTQTPSHQVTQMGQEVILRCVPISNHLYFYWYRQILGQKVEFLVSFYNNEISEKSEIFDDQFSVERPDGSNFTLKIRSTKLEDSAMYFCASRVEQGDHNEQFFGPGTRLTVL.

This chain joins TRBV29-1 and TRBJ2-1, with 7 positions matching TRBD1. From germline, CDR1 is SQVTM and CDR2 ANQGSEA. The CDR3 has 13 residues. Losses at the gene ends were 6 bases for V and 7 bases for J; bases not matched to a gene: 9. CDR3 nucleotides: TGCAGCGTAGCCGCCGCAGGGGGAAATGAGCAGTTCTTC. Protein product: CSVAAAGGNEQFF.

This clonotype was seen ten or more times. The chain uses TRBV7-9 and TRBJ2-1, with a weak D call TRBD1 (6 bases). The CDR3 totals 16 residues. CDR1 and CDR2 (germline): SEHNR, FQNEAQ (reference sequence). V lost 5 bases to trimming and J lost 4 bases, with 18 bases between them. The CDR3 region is CASSPTGGHGYNEQFF. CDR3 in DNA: TGTGCCAGCAGCCCCACTGGGGGCCACGGGTACAATGAGCAGTTCTTC.

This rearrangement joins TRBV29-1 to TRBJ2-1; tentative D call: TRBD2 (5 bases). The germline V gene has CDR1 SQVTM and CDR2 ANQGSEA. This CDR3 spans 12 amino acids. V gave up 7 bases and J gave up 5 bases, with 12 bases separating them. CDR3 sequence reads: CSGDYPHNEQFF. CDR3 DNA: TGCAGCGGTGACTACCCACACAATGAGCAGTTCTTC.

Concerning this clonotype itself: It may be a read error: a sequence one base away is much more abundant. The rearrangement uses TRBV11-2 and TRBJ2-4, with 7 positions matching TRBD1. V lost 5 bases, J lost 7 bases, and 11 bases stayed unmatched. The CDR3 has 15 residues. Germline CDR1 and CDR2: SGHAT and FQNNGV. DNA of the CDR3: TGTGCCAGCAGCGTTCGACAGGGCCGTGATAACATTCAGTACTTC. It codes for CASSVRQGRDNIQYF. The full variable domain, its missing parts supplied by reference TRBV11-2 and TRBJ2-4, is EAGVAQSPRYKIIEKRQSVAFWCNPISGHATLYWYQQILGQGPKLLIQFQNNGVVDDSQLPKDRFSAERLKGVDSTLKIQPAKLEDSAVYLCASSVRQGRDNIQYFGAGTRLSVL.

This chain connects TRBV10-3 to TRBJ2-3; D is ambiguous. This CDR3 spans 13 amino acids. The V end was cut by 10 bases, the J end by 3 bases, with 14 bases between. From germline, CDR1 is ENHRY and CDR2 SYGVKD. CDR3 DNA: TGTGCCACCCTAGGGCTTCTGACAGATACGCAGTATTTT. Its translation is CATLGLLTDTQYF.

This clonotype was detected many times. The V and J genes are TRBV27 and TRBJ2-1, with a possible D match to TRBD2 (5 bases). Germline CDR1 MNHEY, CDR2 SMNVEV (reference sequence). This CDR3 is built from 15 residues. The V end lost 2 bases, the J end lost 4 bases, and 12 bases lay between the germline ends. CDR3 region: CASSLRPPGYNEQFF. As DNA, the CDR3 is TGTGCCAGCAGTTTACGGCCCCCGGGATACAATGAGCAGTTCTTC.